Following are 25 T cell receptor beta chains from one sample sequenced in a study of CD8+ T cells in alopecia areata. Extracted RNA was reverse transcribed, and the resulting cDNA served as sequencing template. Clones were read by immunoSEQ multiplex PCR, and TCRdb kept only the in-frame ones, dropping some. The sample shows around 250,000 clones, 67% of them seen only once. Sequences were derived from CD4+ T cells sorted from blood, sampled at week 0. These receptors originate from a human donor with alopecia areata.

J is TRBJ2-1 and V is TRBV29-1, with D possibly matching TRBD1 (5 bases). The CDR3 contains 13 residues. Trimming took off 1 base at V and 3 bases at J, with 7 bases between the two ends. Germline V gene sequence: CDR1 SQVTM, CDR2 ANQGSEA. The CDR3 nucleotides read TGCAGCGTTGAAGCGGACAACTACAATGAGCAGTTCTTC. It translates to CSVEADNYNEQFF.

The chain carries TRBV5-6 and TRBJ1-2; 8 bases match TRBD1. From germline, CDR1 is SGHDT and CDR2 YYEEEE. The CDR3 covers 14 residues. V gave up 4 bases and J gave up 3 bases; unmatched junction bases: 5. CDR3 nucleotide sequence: TGTGCCAGCAGCGCCTCGGACAGGGACTATGGCTACACCTTC. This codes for CASSASDRDYGYTF. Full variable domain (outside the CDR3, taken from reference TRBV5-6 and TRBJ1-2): DAGVTQSPTHLIKTRGQQVTLRCSPKSGHDTVSWYQQALGQGPQFIFQYYEEEERQRGNFPDRFSGHQFPNYSSELNVNALLLGDSALYLCASSASDRDYGYTFGSGTRLTVV.

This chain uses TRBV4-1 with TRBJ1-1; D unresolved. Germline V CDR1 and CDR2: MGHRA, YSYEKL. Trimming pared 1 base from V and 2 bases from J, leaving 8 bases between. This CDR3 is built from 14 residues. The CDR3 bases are TGCGCCAGCAGCCAAGTGGTTGGAAACACTGAAGCTTTCTTT. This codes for CASSQVVGNTEAFF.

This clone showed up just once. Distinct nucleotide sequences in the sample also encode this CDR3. This chain's CDR3 is CSVRTSGGTDTQYF. CDR3 DNA sequence: TGCAGCGTCAGGACTAGCGGGGGCACAGATACGCAGTATTTT. The chain carries TRBV29-1 and TRBJ2-3, with 12 bases identical to TRBD2. The CDR3 has 14 residues. V lost 6 bases to trimming and J lost 1 base; unmatched junction nucleotides: 2. Germline V lookup: CDR1 SQVTM, CDR2 ANQGSEA.

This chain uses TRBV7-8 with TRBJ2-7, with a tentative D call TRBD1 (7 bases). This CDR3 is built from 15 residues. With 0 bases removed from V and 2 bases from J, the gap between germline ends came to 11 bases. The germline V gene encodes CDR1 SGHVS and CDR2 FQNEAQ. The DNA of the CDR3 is TGTGCCAGCAGCTTAGCCCAGGGGGGCACCTACGAGCAGTACTTC. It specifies CASSLAQGGTYEQYF. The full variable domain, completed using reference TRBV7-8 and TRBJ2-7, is GAGVSQSPRYKVAKRGQDVALRCDPISGHVSLFWYQQALGQGPEFLTYFQNEAQLDKSGLPSDRFFAERPEGSVSTLKIQRTQQEDSAVYLCASSLAQGGTYEQYFGPGTRLTVT.

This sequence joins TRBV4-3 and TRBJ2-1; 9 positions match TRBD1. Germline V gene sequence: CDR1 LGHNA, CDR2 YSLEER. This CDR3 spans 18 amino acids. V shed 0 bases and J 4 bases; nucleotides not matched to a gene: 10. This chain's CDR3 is CASSQDFPRDREYNEQFF. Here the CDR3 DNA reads TGCGCCAGCAGCCAAGACTTCCCCCGGGACAGGGAATACAATGAGCAGTTCTTC.

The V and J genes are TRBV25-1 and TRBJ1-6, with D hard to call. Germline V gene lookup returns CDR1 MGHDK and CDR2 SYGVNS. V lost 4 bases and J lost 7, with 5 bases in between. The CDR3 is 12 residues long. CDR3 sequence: CASSALNSPLHF. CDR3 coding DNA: TGTGCCAGCAGTGCCCTAAATTCACCCCTCCACTTT.

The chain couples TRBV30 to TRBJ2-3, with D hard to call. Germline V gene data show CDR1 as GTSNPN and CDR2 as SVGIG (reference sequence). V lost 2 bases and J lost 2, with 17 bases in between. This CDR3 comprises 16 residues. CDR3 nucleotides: TGTGCCTGGAGTCCATCCCAAGTATCCGCCACAGATACGCAGTATTTT. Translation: CAWSPSQVSATDTQYF.

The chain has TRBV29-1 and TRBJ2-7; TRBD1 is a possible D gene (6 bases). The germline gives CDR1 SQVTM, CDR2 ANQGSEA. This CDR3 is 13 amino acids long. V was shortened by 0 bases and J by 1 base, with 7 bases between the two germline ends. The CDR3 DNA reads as TGCAGCGTTGAAGAGACAGGTTCCTACGAGCAGTACTTC. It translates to CSVEETGSYEQYF.

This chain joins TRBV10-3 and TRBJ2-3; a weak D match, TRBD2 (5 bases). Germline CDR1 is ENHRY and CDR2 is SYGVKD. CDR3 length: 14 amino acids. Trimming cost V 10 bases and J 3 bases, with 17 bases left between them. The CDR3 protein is CATGEAPGTDTQYF. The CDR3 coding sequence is TGTGCCACCGGGGAAGCACCTGGGACAGATACGCAGTATTTT.

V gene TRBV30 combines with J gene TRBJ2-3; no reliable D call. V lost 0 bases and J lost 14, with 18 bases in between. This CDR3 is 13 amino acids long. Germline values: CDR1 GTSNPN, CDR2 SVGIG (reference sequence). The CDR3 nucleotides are TGTGCCTGGAGTGTACTTGACGAATACTTTAGGTATTTT. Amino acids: CAWSVLDEYFRYF.

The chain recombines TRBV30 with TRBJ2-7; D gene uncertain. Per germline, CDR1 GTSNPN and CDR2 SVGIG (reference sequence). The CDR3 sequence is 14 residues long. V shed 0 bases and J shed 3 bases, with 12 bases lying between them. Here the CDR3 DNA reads TGTGCCTGGAGTGTCCAGGCGTCTTTCTACGAGCAGTACTTC. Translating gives CAWSVQASFYEQYF.

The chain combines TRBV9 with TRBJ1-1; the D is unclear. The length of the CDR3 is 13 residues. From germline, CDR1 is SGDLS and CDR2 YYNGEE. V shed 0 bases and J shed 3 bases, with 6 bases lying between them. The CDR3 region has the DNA TGTGCCAGCAGCGTAGAAGGTGACACTGAAGCTTTCTTT. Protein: CASSVEGDTEAFF.

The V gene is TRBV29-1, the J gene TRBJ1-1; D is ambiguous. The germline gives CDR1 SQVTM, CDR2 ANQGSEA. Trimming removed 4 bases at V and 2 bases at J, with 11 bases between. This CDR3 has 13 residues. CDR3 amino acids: CSVVAVTNTEAFF. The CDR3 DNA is TGCAGCGTTGTTGCCGTCACTAACACTGAAGCTTTCTTT.

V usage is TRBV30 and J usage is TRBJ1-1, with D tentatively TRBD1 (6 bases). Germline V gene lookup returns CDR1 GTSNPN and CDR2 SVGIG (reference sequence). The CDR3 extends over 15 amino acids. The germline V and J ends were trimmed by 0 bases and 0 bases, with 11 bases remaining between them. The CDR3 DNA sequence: TGTGCCTGGAGTGTAAGGGGGTCCATGAACACTGAAGCTTTCTTT. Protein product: CAWSVRGSMNTEAFF.

CDR3 sequence: CASSATGANYGYTF. The CDR3 DNA reads as TGTGCCAGCAGTGCGACAGGAGCTAACTATGGCTACACCTTC. The chain recombines TRBV25-1 with TRBJ1-2; tentatively, D is TRBD1 (6 bases). The ends were cut back, 4 bases at V and 0 bases at J, with 9 bases in the middle. The germline V gene encodes CDR1 MGHDK and CDR2 SYGVNS. The CDR3 runs 14 residues.

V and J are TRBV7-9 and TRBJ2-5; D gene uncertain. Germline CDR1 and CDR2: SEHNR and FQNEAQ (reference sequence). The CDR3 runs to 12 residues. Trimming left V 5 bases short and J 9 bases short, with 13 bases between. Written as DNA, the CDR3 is TGTGCCAGCAGCCCCCGGCCCAGTTCCCAGTACTTC. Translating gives CASSPRPSSQYF.

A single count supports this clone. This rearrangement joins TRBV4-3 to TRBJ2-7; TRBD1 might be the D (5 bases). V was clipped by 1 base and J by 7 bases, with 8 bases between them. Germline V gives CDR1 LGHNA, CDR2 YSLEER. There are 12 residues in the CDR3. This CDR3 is CASSQVTGEQYF. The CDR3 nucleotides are TGCGCCAGCAGCCAAGTTACAGGAGAGCAGTACTTC.

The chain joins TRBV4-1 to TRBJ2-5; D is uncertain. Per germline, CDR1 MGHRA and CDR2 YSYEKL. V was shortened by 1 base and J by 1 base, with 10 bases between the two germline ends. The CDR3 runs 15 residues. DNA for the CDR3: TGCGCCAGCAGCCAAGGACCACTGACCCAAGAGACCCAGTACTTC. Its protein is CASSQGPLTQETQYF.

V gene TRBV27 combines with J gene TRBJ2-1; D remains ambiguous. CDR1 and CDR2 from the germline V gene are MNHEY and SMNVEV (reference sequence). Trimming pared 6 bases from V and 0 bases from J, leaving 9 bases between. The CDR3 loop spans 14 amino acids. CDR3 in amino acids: CASRGLLSYNEQFF. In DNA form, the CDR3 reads TGTGCCAGCAGGGGCCTACTCTCCTACAATGAGCAGTTCTTC.

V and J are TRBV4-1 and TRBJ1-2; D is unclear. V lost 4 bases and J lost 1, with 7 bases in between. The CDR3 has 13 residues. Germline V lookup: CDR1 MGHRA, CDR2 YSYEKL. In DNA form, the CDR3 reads TGCGCCAGCAGCCTCGACTATAACTATGGCTACACCTTC. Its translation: CASSLDYNYGYTF.

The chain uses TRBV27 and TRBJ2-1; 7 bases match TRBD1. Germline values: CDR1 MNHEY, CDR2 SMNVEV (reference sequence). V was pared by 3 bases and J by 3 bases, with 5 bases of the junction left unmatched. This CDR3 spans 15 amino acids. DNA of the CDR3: TGTGCCAGCAGTTTTGGACAGGTTATCTACAATGAGCAGTTCTTC. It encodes CASSFGQVIYNEQFF.

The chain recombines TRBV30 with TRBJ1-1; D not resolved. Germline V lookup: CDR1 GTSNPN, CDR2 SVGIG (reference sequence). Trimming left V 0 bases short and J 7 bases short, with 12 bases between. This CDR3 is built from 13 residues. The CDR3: CAWSVWDLVEAFF. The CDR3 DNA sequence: TGTGCCTGGAGTGTATGGGATCTGGTTGAAGCTTTCTTT.

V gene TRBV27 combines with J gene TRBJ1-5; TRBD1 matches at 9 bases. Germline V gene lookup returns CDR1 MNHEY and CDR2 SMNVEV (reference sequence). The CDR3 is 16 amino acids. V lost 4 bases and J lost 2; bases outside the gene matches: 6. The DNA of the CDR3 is TGTGCCAGCAGTTCCCTCCGACAGGGGGGCAATCAGCCCCAGCATTTT. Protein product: CASSSLRQGGNQPQHF.

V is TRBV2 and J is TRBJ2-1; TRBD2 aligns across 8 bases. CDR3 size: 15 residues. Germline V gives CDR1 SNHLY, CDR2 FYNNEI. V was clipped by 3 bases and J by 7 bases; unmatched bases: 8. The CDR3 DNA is TGTGCCAGCAGTGACGGCCGCGGGGGGTCGAATGAGCAGTTCTTC. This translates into CASSDGRGGSNEQFF. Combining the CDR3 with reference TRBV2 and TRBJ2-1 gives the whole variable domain EPEVTQTPSHQVTQMGQEVILRCVPISNHLYFYWYRQILGQKVEFLVSFYNNEISEKSEIFDDQFSVERPDGSNFTLKIRSTKLEDSAMYFCASSDGRGGSNEQFFGPGTRLTVL.